This T cell receptor beta chain was sequenced during a study of blood T cell repertoires in COVID-19 (dated by TCRdb to 2020 to 2021). In terms of the full investigation: Collaborator samples came from the United States, Italy and Spain and covered acute and convalescent phases of COVID-19. The material from the prospective study consisted of cDNA or gDNA derived from T cells, B-cell-depleted T cells, or PBMCs. The dataset comprised deeply sampled blood TCRbeta repertoires from subjects exposed to, actively infected with, or recovered from COVID-19. The repertoires were made available in a free public database intended to serve as a resource for research on the immune response to SARS-CoV-2. Sample metadata almost always included a de-identified subject ID, COVID-19 status, age in years and sex. HLA class I and class II types, where available, came from metadata supplied by the sample provider rather than from assay-based typing. Samples were obtained from the ongoing ImmuneRACE study (first 160 participants) and from 1,254 subjects provided by 6 global collaborators. On the study overall, not on this receptor specifically: The quantity of clinical and demographic metadata differed by source and by participant and was supplied without curation.

Whole blood was collected in K2EDTA tubes by collaborating institutions according to the institutions' own protocols. Collaborator samples were shipped for TCRbeta analysis as frozen whole blood, isolated PBMCs, or DNA extracted from either sample type. Points on this clone: Its antigen remains undetermined. Base qualities were left out, and no much larger clone turns up one base away.

Reading from cysteine to phenylalanine, the CDR3 counts 18 amino acids. Only the CDR3 region is kept as DNA, spanning 54 bases read in frame from base 1. Compared with germline, V lacks 2 bases and J lacks 4 bases; bases without a gene match: 7. CDR1 and CDR2 were assigned from the germline V gene as LGHNA and YNFKEQ. TCRbeta CDR3 regions were amplified from genomic DNA using the immunoSEQ Assay, a bias-controlled multiplex PCR. On the study's bioinformatics: Nucleated cell counts per sample were estimated from amplification of reference gene primers within the assay. To quantify the absolute abundance of each unique TCRbeta CDR3 rearrangement, sequence reads were collapsed and filtered. Productive Simpson clonality was computed per sample as the square root of Simpson's diversity index over productive rearrangements. TCRdb re-hosts the immuneACCESS table, in-frame sequences only. Its copies lack some clones; in the studies checked, an unresolved V gene accounts for under half of them, and the cause for the rest is not known. From that table come the V and J calls and clone size; the DNA was used to work out D and trimming. This sample comprises roughly 100,000 clones, roughly 78% of them detected only once. The ten most abundant clones make up 15% to 20% of the sample.

The sequence came from a woman aged 80 or over with active or convalescent COVID-19. Input material: peripheral blood. This receptor chain uses TRBV4-2 and TRBJ2-2; 13 of the junction bases match TRBD2. The sequenced DNA: TGTGCCAGCAGCCAATGGACTAGCGGGAGCCCGACCACCGGGGAGCTGTTTTTT. This is translated as CASSQWTSGSPTTGELFF.